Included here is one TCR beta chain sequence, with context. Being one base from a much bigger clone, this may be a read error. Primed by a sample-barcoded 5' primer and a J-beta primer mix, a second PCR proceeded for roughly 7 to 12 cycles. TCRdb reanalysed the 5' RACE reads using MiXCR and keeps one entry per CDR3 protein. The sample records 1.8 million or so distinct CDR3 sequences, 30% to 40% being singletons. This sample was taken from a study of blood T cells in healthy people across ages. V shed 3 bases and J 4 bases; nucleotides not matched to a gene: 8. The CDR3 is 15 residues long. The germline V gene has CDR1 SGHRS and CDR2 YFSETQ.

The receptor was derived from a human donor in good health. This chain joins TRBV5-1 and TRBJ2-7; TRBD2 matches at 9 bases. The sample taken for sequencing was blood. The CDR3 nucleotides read TGCGCCAGCAGCTCGATGACTAGCGGCCCGTACGAGCAGTACTTC. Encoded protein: CASSSMTSGPYEQYF.